Listed below are T cell receptor beta chains from one sample, sequenced in a study of identical twins. Via MiXCR, TCRdb re-called the 5' RACE reads, giving one row per CDR3 protein. The table records about 220,000 distinct CDR3 sequences, approximately 6.8% of them present only once. These same records also appear under a second study, on yellow fever vaccine responses in identical twins.

What was sequenced was CD8+ T cells sorted from blood. The origin of the receptors is a woman between 18 and 30 years old in good health. Both conserved end residues are part of each CDR3. Each record gives: V gene, clone size, D gene, J gene, CDR3 protein, CDR3 DNA. The D gene is left open where the match is weak. Clone size is not always given. Where it is, it says once, few, many or a class for expanded clones.

v_gene: TRBV7-3
abundance: -
d_gene: TRBD2
j_gene: TRBJ2-1
CDR3aa: CASSLTGLAGGPRSSYNEQFF
CDR3nt: TGTGCCAGCAGCTTAACGGGACTAGCGGGAGGGCCTAGAAGCTCCTACAATGAGCAGTTCTTC

v_gene: TRBV7-9
abundance: few
d_gene: TRBD1
j_gene: TRBJ2-5
CDR3aa: CASSITGAQETQYF
CDR3nt: TGTGCCAGCAGCATTACAGGGGCCCAAGAGACCCAGTACTTC

v_gene: TRBV6-1
abundance: many
d_gene: TRBD1
j_gene: TRBJ2-5
CDR3aa: CASSLGTVQETQYF
CDR3nt: TGTGCCAGCAGTCTAGGGACAGTCCAAGAGACCCAGTACTTC

v_gene: TRBV6-6
abundance: -
d_gene: -
j_gene: TRBJ2-1
CDR3aa: CASSFNRDNEQFF
CDR3nt: TGTGCCAGCAGTTTCAACAGGGACAATGAGCAGTTCTTC

v_gene: TRBV28
abundance: -
d_gene: -
j_gene: TRBJ2-1
CDR3aa: CASSGGNIDYNEQFF
CDR3nt: TGTGCCAGCAGCGGGGGTAATATAGACTACAATGAGCAGTTCTTC

v_gene: TRBV7-8
abundance: many
d_gene: TRBD2
j_gene: TRBJ2-1
CDR3aa: CASSLVGGGPSHEQFF
CDR3nt: TGTGCCAGCAGCTTAGTGGGGGGAGGGCCCTCCCATGAGCAGTTCTTC

v_gene: TRBV3-1
abundance: -
d_gene: -
j_gene: TRBJ2-3
CDR3aa: CARPNIAGCTDTQYF
CDR3nt: TGTGCCAGACCCAATATAGCCGGTTGCACAGATACGCAGTATTTT

v_gene: TRBV27
abundance: -
d_gene: -
j_gene: TRBJ2-1
CDR3aa: CASSLSSMMVKGGTYNEQFF
CDR3nt: TGTGCCAGCAGTCTGAGCTCAATGATGGTTAAGGGGGGAACCTACAATGAGCAGTTCTTC

v_gene: TRBV12-3/TRBV12-4
abundance: many
d_gene: TRBD2
j_gene: TRBJ2-1
CDR3aa: CASSALAGVLNEQFF
CDR3nt: TGTGCCAGCAGTGCGCTAGCGGGAGTATTAAATGAGCAGTTCTTC

v_gene: TRBV28
abundance: few
d_gene: -
j_gene: TRBJ1-1
CDR3aa: CASSSYLTMNTEAFF
CDR3nt: TGTGCCAGCAGTTCTTATCTGACCATGAACACTGAAGCTTTCTTT

v_gene: TRBV27
abundance: -
d_gene: -
j_gene: TRBJ2-2
CDR3aa: CAYKEGQTGELFF
CDR3nt: TGTGCCTACAAGGAGGGGCAGACCGGGGAGCTGTTTTTT

v_gene: TRBV12-5
abundance: few
d_gene: -
j_gene: TRBJ1-1
CDR3aa: CASGGDQNTEAFF
CDR3nt: TGTGCTAGTGGTGGGGACCAGAACACTGAAGCTTTCTTT

v_gene: TRBV4-2
abundance: -
d_gene: -
j_gene: TRBJ2-5
CDR3aa: CASSQDSWVLPTILDF
CDR3nt: TGTGCCAGCAGCCAAGACTCCTGGGTACTCCCCACTATCTTGGACTTC

v_gene: TRBV7-9
abundance: many
d_gene: -
j_gene: TRBJ1-2
CDR3aa: CASSLAHSGTHGYTF
CDR3nt: TGTGCCAGCAGCTTAGCGCACTCCGGGACTCATGGCTACACCTTC

v_gene: TRBV12-3/TRBV12-4
abundance: few
d_gene: TRBD1
j_gene: TRBJ1-2
CDR3aa: CASSPTRTGANYGYTF
CDR3nt: TGTGCCAGCAGTCCTACTAGGACAGGGGCAAACTATGGCTACACCTTC

v_gene: TRBV29-1
abundance: many
d_gene: TRBD2
j_gene: TRBJ2-3
CDR3aa: CSVPGLAEYTDTQYF
CDR3nt: TGCAGCGTCCCGGGACTAGCGGAATACACAGATACGCAGTATTTT

v_gene: TRBV27
abundance: many
d_gene: -
j_gene: TRBJ1-4
CDR3aa: CASQERGAATNEKLFF
CDR3nt: TGTGCCAGCCAGGAAAGGGGCGCCGCAACTAATGAAAAACTGTTTTTT

v_gene: TRBV5-1
abundance: -
d_gene: -
j_gene: TRBJ2-2
CDR3aa: CASIEINTGELFF
CDR3nt: TGCGCCAGCATTGAGATTAACACCGGGGAGCTGTTTTTT

v_gene: TRBV5-4
abundance: few
d_gene: -
j_gene: TRBJ1-2
CDR3aa: CASSDGGVLYTF
CDR3nt: TGTGCCAGCAGCGACGGGGGGGTTCTCTACACCTTC

v_gene: TRBV5-6
abundance: -
d_gene: -
j_gene: TRBJ2-5
CDR3aa: CASSLGGGSAQETQYF
CDR3nt: TGTGCCAGCAGCCTTGGGGGGGGCTCGGCTCAAGAGACCCAGTACTTC

v_gene: TRBV4-1
abundance: few
d_gene: -
j_gene: TRBJ2-7
CDR3aa: CASSRGTTANYEQYF
CDR3nt: TGCGCCAGCAGCCGTGGGACCACGGCTAACTACGAGCAGTACTTC

v_gene: TRBV15
abundance: many
d_gene: -
j_gene: TRBJ2-3
CDR3aa: CATSREAGATDTQYF
CDR3nt: TGTGCCACCAGCAGAGAGGCAGGGGCCACAGATACGCAGTATTTT

v_gene: TRBV15
abundance: many
d_gene: TRBD1
j_gene: TRBJ2-2
CDR3aa: CATSTLGQGNTGELFF
CDR3nt: TGTGCCACCAGCACTTTAGGACAGGGGAACACCGGGGAGCTGTTTTTT

v_gene: TRBV11-2
abundance: -
d_gene: TRBD1
j_gene: TRBJ1-6
CDR3aa: CASSLEGQGIYNSPLHF
CDR3nt: TGTGCCAGCAGCTTAGAAGGACAGGGGATATATAATTCACCCCTCCACTTT

v_gene: TRBV12-3/TRBV12-4
abundance: many
d_gene: -
j_gene: TRBJ2-5
CDR3aa: CASSDYPDRSRETQYF
CDR3nt: TGTGCCAGCAGTGATTACCCCGACAGATCCCGAGAGACCCAGTACTTC

v_gene: TRBV7-9
abundance: many
d_gene: -
j_gene: TRBJ2-6
CDR3aa: CASSLSAGANVLTF
CDR3nt: TGTGCCAGCAGCTTATCGGCTGGGGCCAACGTCCTGACTTTC

v_gene: TRBV12-3/TRBV12-4
abundance: many
d_gene: TRBD1
j_gene: TRBJ1-2
CDR3aa: CASSLETGLDGYTF
CDR3nt: TGTGCCAGCAGTTTGGAGACAGGGTTGGATGGCTACACCTTC

v_gene: TRBV10-3
abundance: many
d_gene: TRBD1
j_gene: TRBJ2-1
CDR3aa: CAISATRDRMDDEQFF
CDR3nt: TGTGCCATCAGTGCAACCCGGGACAGAATGGACGATGAGCAGTTCTTC

v_gene: TRBV6-5
abundance: few
d_gene: TRBD2
j_gene: TRBJ2-2
CDR3aa: CASTGGSGELFF
CDR3nt: TGTGCCAGTACCGGGGGGTCCGGGGAGCTGTTTTTT

v_gene: TRBV2
abundance: -
d_gene: TRBD2
j_gene: TRBJ2-1
CDR3aa: CASSETLRGREGGHEQFF
CDR3nt: TGTGCCAGCAGTGAAACGCTTCGGGGCAGGGAGGGAGGACATGAGCAGTTCTTC

v_gene: TRBV20-1
abundance: few
d_gene: -
j_gene: TRBJ1-5
CDR3aa: CSARDRAGYNQPQHF
CDR3nt: TGCAGTGCTAGAGATCGAGCGGGGTACAATCAGCCCCAGCATTTT

v_gene: TRBV6-5
abundance: many
d_gene: TRBD2
j_gene: TRBJ2-1
CDR3aa: CASSYGTSGSFGEQFF
CDR3nt: TGTGCCAGCAGTTACGGTACTAGCGGGAGCTTTGGTGAGCAGTTCTTC

v_gene: TRBV6-5
abundance: many
d_gene: -
j_gene: TRBJ2-4
CDR3aa: CASSYDHREGKNIQYF
CDR3nt: TGTGCCAGCAGTTACGATCACAGGGAGGGCAAAAACATTCAGTACTTC

v_gene: TRBV7-7
abundance: few
d_gene: -
j_gene: TRBJ2-1
CDR3aa: CASSLGAGVINEQFF
CDR3nt: TGTGCCAGCAGCTTGGGGGCAGGGGTAATCAATGAGCAGTTCTTC

v_gene: TRBV4-1
abundance: few
d_gene: -
j_gene: TRBJ2-3
CDR3aa: CASSQDRDPPERQYF
CDR3nt: TGCGCCAGCAGCCAAGATAGGGACCCCCCGGAGAGGCAGTATTTT

v_gene: TRBV12-3/TRBV12-4
abundance: few
d_gene: TRBD2
j_gene: TRBJ2-1
CDR3aa: CASSRTRDEQFF
CDR3nt: TGTGCCAGCAGTCGGACTAGAGATGAGCAGTTCTTC

v_gene: TRBV2
abundance: many
d_gene: -
j_gene: TRBJ2-3
CDR3aa: CARSGENTDTQYF
CDR3nt: TGTGCCAGGTCAGGGGAAAACACAGATACGCAGTATTTT

v_gene: TRBV3-1
abundance: -
d_gene: TRBD2
j_gene: TRBJ2-1
CDR3aa: CASSPIAGGPDNEQFF
CDR3nt: TGTGCCAGCAGCCCTATAGCGGGAGGGCCTGACAATGAGCAGTTCTTC

v_gene: TRBV12-3/TRBV12-4
abundance: many
d_gene: -
j_gene: TRBJ2-3
CDR3aa: CASTGGTPPDTQYF
CDR3nt: TGTGCCAGCACCGGTGGGACTCCCCCGGATACGCAGTATTTT

v_gene: TRBV20-1
abundance: many
d_gene: -
j_gene: TRBJ2-1
CDR3aa: CSAPTLTNNEQFF
CDR3nt: TGCAGTGCCCCGACTCTGACCAACAATGAGCAGTTCTTC

v_gene: TRBV3-1
abundance: few
d_gene: TRBD2
j_gene: TRBJ2-1
CDR3aa: CASSQVVTSGKNEQFF
CDR3nt: TGTGCCAGCAGCCAAGTAGTAACTAGCGGGAAGAATGAGCAGTTCTTC

v_gene: TRBV4-1
abundance: -
d_gene: -
j_gene: TRBJ2-1
CDR3aa: CASSQGGWWEQFF
CDR3nt: TGCGCCAGCAGCCAAGGGGGGTGGTGGGAGCAGTTCTTC

v_gene: TRBV12-3/TRBV12-4
abundance: -
d_gene: TRBD1
j_gene: TRBJ1-1
CDR3aa: CASSLRDRGRVNTEAFF
CDR3nt: TGTGCCAGCAGTCTAAGGGACAGGGGGCGGGTGAACACTGAAGCTTTCTTT

v_gene: TRBV12-3/TRBV12-4
abundance: -
d_gene: -
j_gene: TRBJ2-1
CDR3aa: CTSSTGLVGEQFF
CDR3nt: TGTACCAGCAGTACCGGGTTGGTGGGGGAGCAGTTCTTC